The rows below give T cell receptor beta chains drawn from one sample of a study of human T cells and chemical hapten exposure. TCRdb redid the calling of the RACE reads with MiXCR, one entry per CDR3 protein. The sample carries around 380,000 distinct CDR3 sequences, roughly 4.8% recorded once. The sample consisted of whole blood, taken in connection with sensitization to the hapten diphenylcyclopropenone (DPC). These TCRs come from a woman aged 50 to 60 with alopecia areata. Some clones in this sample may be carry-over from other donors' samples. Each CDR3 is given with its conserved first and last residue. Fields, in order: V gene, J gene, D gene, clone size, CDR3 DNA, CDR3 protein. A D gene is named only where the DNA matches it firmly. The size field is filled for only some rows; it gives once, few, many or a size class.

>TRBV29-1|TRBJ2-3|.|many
TGCAGCGTTGATTGGGCAGATACGCAGTATTTT
CSVDWADTQYF
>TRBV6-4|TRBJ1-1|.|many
TGTGCCAGCAGTGATGGGGGGAACACTGAAGCTTTCTTT
CASSDGGNTEAFF
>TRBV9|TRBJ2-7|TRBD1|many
TGTGCCAGCAGCGCCGATAAGGGGGCCGCCGACCACGAGCAGTACTTC
CASSADKGAADHEQYF
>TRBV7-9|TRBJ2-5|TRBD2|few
TGTGCCAGCAGCCCCGTTGGGACTACAAGAGAGACCCAGTACTTC
CASSPVGTTRETQYF
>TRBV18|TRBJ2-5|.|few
TGTGCCAGCTCGCCACTCCCCCCAGCGGGACAGGAGACCCAGTACTTC
CASSPLPPAGQETQYF
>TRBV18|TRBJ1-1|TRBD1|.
TGTGCCAGCTCACCGACAGGGGAGGCCACTGAAGCTTTCTTT
CASSPTGEATEAFF
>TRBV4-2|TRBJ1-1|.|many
TGTGCCAGCAGCCAAGTGATGGATATGAACACTGAAGCTTTCTTT
CASSQVMDMNTEAFF
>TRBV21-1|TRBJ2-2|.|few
TGTGCCAGCAGCAAAGGAGAATTAGGCCAGGCCCCGAACACCGGGGAGCTGTTTTTT
CASSKGELGQAPNTGELFF
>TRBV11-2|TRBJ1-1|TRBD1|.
TGTGCCAGCAGCTTACCCCCGGGACAGGGTGATGAAGCTTTCTTT
CASSLPPGQGDEAFF
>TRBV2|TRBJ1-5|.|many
TGTGCCAGCAGTGATCAGGGTATCGGCAATCAGCCCCAGCATTTT
CASSDQGIGNQPQHF
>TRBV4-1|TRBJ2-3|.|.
TGCGCCAGCAGCCAGCCCCAAGCATTGAGCGGGTCCAGCACAGATACGCAGTATTTT
CASSQPQALSGSSTDTQYF
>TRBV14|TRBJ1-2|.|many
TGTGCCAGCAGCCAAGTTGGCGCAGGAGGTTATGGCTACACCTTC
CASSQVGAGGYGYTF
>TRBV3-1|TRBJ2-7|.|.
TGTGCCAGCAGCCAAGTACTAGGGAGAAGAATCTACGAGCAGTACTTC
CASSQVLGRRIYEQYF
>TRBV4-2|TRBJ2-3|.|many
TGTGCCAGCAGCCAAGCAAACCGTCCTGACGCCCCAAGCGATACGCAGTATTTT
CASSQANRPDAPSDTQYF
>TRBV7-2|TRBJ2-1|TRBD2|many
TGTGCCAGCAGCTTGACTAGCGGGAAACACAATGAGCAGTTCTTC
CASSLTSGKHNEQFF
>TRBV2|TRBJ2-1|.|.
TGTGCCAGCAATGAAGGACTTCTGCTACCTGAGCAGTTCTTC
CASNEGLLLPEQFF
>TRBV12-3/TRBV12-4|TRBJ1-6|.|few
TGTGCCAGCAGTTGGAGTGGAGGCTCAAATTCACCCCTCCACTTT
CASSWSGGSNSPLHF
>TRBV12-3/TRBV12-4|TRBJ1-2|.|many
TGTGCCAGCAGTTTAAACGGCGTGGGGGGCTACACCTTC
CASSLNGVGGYTF
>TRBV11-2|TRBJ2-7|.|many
TGTGCCAGCAGCGCCGGGGACATTGGACCCCGGGGGCAGTACTTC
CASSAGDIGPRGQYF
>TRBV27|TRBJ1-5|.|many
TGTGCCAGCAGTGAAATTAGCAATCAGCCCCAGCATTTT
CASSEISNQPQHF
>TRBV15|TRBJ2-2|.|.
TGTGCCACCAGCAGGGCTATAGAGGCCGGGGAGCTGTTTTTT
CATSRAIEAGELFF
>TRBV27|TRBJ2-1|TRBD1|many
TGTGCCAGCAGTCCACAGGGGGGTGAGCAGTTCTTC
CASSPQGGEQFF
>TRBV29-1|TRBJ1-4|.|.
TGCAGCGTTGAAGGGCAGGGTAGTGAAAAACTGTTTTTT
CSVEGQGSEKLFF
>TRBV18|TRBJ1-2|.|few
TGTGCCAGCTCCCGGAACAGGGAGGGCGGCTACACCTTC
CASSRNREGGYTF
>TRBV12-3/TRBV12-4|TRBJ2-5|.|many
TGTGCCAGCAGTTTAGGAAGAGCGATGGGAAAGGAGACCCAGTACTTC
CASSLGRAMGKETQYF
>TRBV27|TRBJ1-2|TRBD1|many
TGTGCCAGCAGTCCCAGGGGGCTTGGCTACACCTTC
CASSPRGLGYTF
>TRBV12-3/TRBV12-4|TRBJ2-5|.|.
TGTGCCAGCAGTTTTGAGGATTACCCCCAAGAGACCCAGTACTTC
CASSFEDYPQETQYF
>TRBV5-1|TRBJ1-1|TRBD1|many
TGCGCCAGCATTCCCCCGACAGGGGGCTTGGCTGAAGCTTTCTTT
CASIPPTGGLAEAFF
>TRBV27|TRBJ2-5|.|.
TGTGCCAGCAGTTCTCAACTACAAGAGACCCAGTACTTC
CASSSQLQETQYF
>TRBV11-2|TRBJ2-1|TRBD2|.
TGTGCCAGCAGCCATCGGACTAGCGGGGACTACAATGAGCAGTTCTTC
CASSHRTSGDYNEQFF
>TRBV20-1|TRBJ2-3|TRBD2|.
TGCAGTGCCAGCAGACGAGCGGGGAGCCAGGATACGCAGTATTTT
CSASRRAGSQDTQYF
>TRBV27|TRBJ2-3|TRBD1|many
TGTGCCACCGGAGGACAGGGTAACACAGATACGCAGTATTTT
CATGGQGNTDTQYF
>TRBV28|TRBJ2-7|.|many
TGTGCCAGCAGTCCTCCTTGGGGATCCTACGAGCAGTACTTC
CASSPPWGSYEQYF
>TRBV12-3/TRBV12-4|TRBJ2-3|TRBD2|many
TGTGCCAGCAGTTTATCTTCTAGCGGGAGCGCCGCAGATACGCAGTATTTT
CASSLSSSGSAADTQYF
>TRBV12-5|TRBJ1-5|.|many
TGTGCTAGTGGTTTTTTTTTAGGACACGCTGGGCAGCCCCAGCATTTT
CASGFFLGHAGQPQHF
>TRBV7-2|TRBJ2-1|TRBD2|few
TGTGCCAGCAGCTCCGTGACTAGCGGGGCGGGCCAGTTCTTC
CASSSVTSGAGQFF
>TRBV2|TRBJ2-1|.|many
TGTGCCAGCAGTGTAGAGTACAATGAGCAGTTCTTC
CASSVEYNEQFF
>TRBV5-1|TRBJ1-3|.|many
TGCGCCAGCAGCTTGAACCCCAGCGTTGGAAACACCATATATTTT
CASSLNPSVGNTIYF
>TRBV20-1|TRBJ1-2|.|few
TGCAGTGCTAGAGATTGGCGGGGAGGGTATGGCTACACCTTC
CSARDWRGGYGYTF
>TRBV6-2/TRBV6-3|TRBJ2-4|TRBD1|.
TGTGCCAGCAGTGGGGGACAGGGAGGGGCCCTAGCCAAAAACATTCAGTACTTC
CASSGGQGGALAKNIQYF
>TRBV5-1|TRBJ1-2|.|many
TGCGCCAGCAGCTTCCGGACAGCTAACCATGGCTACACCTTC
CASSFRTANHGYTF
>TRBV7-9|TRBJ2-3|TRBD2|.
TGTGCCAGCAGCCGGACTAGAGCCCCCACAGATACGCAGTATTTT
CASSRTRAPTDTQYF
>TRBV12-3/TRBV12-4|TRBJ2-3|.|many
TGTGCCAGCAGTTGGGACCCGGGGATGAATACGCAGTATTTT
CASSWDPGMNTQYF
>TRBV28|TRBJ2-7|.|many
TGTGCCACCCTCCAGTTCGAGCGAGGAACCTACGAGCAGTACTTC
CATLQFERGTYEQYF